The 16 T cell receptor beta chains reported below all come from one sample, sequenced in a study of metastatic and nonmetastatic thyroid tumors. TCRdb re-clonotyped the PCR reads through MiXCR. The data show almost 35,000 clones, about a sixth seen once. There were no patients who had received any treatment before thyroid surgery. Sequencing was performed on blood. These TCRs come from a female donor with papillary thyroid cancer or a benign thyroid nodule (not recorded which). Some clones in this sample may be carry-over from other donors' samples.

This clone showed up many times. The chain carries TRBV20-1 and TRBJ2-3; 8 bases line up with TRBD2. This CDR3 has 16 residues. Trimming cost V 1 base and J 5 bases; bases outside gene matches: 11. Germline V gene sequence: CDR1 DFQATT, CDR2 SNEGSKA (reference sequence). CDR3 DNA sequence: TGCAGTGCTAGAGGCCCCGGGGGAGCGGGAGAAGATACGCAGTATTTT. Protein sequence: CSARGPGGAGEDTQYF.

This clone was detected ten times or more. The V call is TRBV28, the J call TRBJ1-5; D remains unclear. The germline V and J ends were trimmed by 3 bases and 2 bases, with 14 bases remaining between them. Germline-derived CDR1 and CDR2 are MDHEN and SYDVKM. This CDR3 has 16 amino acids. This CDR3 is CASSFENSPGNQPQHF. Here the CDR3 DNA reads TGTGCCAGCAGTTTCGAGAACAGCCCGGGCAATCAGCCCCAGCATTTT.

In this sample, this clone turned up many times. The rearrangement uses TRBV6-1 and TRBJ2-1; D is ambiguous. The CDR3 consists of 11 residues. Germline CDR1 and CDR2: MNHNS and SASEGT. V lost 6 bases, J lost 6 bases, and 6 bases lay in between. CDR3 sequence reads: CASSPGNEQFF. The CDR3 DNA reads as TGTGCCAGCAGCCCCGGCAATGAGCAGTTCTTC.

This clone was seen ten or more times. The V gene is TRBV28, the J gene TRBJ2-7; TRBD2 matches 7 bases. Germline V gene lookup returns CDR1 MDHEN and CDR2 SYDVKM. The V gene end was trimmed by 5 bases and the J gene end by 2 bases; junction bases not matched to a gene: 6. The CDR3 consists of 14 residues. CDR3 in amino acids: CASSGSGLAYEQYF. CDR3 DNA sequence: TGTGCCAGCAGTGGATCCGGACTAGCCTACGAGCAGTACTTC.

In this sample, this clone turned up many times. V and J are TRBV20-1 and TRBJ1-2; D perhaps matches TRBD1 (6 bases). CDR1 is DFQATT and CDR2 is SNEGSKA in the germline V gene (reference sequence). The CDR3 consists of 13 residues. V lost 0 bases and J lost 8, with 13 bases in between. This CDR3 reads CSAREPGRGGYTF. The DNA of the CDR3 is TGCAGTGCTAGAGAACCCGGGAGGGGGGGCTACACCTTC.

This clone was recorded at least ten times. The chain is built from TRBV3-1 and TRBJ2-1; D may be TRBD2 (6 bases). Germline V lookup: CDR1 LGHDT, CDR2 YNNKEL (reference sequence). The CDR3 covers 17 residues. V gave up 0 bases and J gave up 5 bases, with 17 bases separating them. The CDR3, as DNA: TGTGCCAGCAGCCAAGATCCCCCCGGGAGAGAAGACAATGAGCAGTTCTTC. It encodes CASSQDPPGREDNEQFF.

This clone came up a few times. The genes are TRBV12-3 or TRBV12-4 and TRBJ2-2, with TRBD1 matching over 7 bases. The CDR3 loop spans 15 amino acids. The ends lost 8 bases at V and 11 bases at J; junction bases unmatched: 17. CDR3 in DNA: TGTGCCAGCGGTCCGACAGGGAGCCTTTACCGTGAGCTGTTTTTT. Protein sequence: CASGPTGSLYRELFF.

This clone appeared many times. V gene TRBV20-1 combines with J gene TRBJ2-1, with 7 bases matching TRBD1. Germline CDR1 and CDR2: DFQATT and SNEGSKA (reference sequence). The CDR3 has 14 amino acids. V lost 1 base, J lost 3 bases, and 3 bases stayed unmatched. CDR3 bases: TGCAGTGCTAGAGGGCAGGGGGACTACAATGAGCAGTTCTTC. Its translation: CSARGQGDYNEQFF.

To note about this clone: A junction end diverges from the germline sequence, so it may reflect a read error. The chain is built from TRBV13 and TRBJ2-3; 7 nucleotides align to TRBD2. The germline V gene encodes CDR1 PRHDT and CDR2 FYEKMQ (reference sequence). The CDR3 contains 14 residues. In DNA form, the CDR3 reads TGTACCAGCAGCTTCGGCGGGAGAACAGATACTCAGTATTTT. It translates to CTSSFGGRTDTQYF.

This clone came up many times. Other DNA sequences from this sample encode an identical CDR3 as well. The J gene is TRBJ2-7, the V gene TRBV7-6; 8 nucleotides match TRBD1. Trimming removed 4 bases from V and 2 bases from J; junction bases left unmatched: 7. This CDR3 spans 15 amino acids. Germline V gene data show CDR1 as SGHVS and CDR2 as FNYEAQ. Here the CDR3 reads CASSSSGGGPYEQYF. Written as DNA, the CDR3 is TGTGCCAGCAGCTCCTCAGGGGGCGGGCCCTACGAGCAGTACTTC.

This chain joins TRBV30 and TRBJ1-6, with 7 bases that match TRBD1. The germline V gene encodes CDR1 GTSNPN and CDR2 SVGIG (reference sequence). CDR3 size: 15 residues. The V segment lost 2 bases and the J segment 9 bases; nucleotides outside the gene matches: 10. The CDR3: CAWSPLTGEISPLHF. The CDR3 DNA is TGTGCCTGGAGTCCCCTTACAGGGGAAATTTCACCCCTCCACTTT.

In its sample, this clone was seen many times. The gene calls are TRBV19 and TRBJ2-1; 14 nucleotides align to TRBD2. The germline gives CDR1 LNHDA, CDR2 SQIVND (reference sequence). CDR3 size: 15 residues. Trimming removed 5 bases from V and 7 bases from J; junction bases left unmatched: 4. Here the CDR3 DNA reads TGTGCCAGTAGTCCCGGGACTAGCGGGAGTAATGAGCAGTTCTTC. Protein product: CASSPGTSGSNEQFF.

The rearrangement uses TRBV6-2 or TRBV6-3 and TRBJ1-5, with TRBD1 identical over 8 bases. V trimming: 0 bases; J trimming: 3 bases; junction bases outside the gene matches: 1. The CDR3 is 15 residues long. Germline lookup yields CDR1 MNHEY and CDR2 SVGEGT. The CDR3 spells CASSYSTGDNQPQHF. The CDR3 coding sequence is TGTGCCAGCAGTTACTCGACAGGGGACAATCAGCCCCAGCATTTT.

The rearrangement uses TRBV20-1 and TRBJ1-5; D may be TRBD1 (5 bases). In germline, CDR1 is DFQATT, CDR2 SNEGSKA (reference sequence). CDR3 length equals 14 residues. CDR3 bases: TGCGAAACTCACAGGTACTATAGCAATCAGCCCCAGCATTTT. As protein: CETHRYYSNQPQHF.

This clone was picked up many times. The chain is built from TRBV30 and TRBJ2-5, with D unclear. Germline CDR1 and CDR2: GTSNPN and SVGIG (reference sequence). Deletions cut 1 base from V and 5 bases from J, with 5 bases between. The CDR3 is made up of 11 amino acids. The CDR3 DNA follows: TGTGCCTGGAGTGCCATTGAGACCCAGTACTTC. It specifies CAWSAIETQYF.

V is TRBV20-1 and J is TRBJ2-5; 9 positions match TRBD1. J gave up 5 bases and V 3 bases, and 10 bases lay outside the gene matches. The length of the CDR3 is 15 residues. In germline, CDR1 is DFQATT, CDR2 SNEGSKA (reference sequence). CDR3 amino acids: CSASETQGAGETQYF. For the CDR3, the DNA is TGCAGTGCTAGCGAAACACAGGGGGCCGGGGAGACCCAGTACTTC.